One and the same sample provided the 3 T cell receptor beta chains below, sequenced in a study of T-cell reconstitution after alpha-beta-depleted transplantation in children. Researchers prepared the TCRbeta library using unique molecular identifiers, the study reports. TCRdb re-derived calls from the PCR reads in MiXCR, one entry per CDR3 protein. The repertoire has about 980,000 distinct CDR3 sequences, roughly 29% of them found once; the top ten carry under 30%. Specimen: PBMCs, mostly from graft donor cells, collected 360 days after TCRalphabeta/CD19-depleted stem cell transplant. The origin of the receptors is a boy under two years old who had a stem cell transplant for SCID, so the T cells may come from the graft donor.

This chain connects TRBV6-1 to TRBJ2-2, with 11 bases matching TRBD1. Germline values: CDR1 MNHNS, CDR2 SASEGT. The V gene end was trimmed by 7 bases and the J gene end by 5 bases; junction bases not matched to a gene: 6. The length of the CDR3 is 15 residues. The CDR3 region is CASTEDRGQTGELFF. The CDR3 DNA sequence: TGTGCCAGCACTGAGGACAGGGGGCAAACCGGGGAGCTGTTTTTT.

The chain links TRBV12-3 or TRBV12-4 to TRBJ2-4, with 7 bases aligning to TRBD1. The V gene end was trimmed by 6 bases and the J gene end by 9 bases; junction bases not matched to a gene: 14. The CDR3 totals 15 residues. Here the CDR3 reads CASSLGQTSTGIQYF. The CDR3 DNA is TGTGCCAGCAGCCTGGGACAGACATCGACGGGCATTCAGTACTTC.

The sample holds a few counts of this clonotype. This chain joins TRBV10-3 and TRBJ2-3; TRBD1 might be the D (6 bases). The germline V gene encodes CDR1 ENHRY and CDR2 SYGVKD. With 3 bases removed from V and 1 base from J, the gap between germline ends came to 11 bases. There are 15 residues in the CDR3. Written as DNA, the CDR3 is TGTGCCATCAGTGACGTGAGACAGGGCACAGATACGCAGTATTTT. Translating it yields CAISDVRQGTDTQYF.